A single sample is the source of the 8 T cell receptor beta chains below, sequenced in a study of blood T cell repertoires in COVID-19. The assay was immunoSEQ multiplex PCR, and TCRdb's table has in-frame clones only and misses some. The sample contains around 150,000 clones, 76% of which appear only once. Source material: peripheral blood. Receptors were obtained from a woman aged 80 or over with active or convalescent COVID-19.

Here the CDR3 reads CASSTDRDGDGYTF. As DNA, the CDR3 is TGTGCCAGCTCAACGGACAGGGACGGGGATGGCTACACCTTC. The chain is built from TRBV18 and TRBJ1-2, with 8 bases matching TRBD1. The CDR3 runs 14 residues. Germline CDR1 reads KGHSH; CDR2 reads LQKENI. V shed 5 bases and J 6 bases; nucleotides not matched to a gene: 8.

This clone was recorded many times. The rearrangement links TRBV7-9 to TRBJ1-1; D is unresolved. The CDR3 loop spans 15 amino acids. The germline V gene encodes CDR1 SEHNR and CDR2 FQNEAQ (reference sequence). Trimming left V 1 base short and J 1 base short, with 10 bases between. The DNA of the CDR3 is TGTGCCAGCAGCTTAGGAGGGTCAGAGAACACTGAAGCTTTCTTT. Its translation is CASSLGGSENTEAFF.

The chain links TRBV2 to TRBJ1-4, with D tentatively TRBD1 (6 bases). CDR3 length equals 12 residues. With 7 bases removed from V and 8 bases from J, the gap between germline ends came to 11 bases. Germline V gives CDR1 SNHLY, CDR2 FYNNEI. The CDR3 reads CASKARGEKLFF. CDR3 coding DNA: TGTGCCAGCAAGGCCAGGGGAGAAAAACTGTTTTTT.

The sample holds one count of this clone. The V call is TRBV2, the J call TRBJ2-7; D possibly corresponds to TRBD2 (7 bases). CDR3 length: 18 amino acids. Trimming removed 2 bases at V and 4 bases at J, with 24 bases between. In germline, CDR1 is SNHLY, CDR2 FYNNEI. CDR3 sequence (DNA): TGTGCCAGCAGTGAAACCCCTAGCGGCGGGGGCCCCCTTTACGAGCAGTACTTC. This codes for CASSETPSGGGPLYEQYF. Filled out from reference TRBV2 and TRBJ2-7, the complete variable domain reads EPEVTQTPSHQVTQMGQEVILRCVPISNHLYFYWYRQILGQKVEFLVSFYNNEISEKSEIFDDQFSVERPDGSNFTLKIRSTKLEDSAMYFCASSETPSGGGPLYEQYFGPGTRLTVT.

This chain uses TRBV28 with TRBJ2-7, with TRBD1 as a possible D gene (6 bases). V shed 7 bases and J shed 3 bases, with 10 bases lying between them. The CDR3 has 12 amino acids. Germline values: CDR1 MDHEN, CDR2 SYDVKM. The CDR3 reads CASTSTGYEQYF. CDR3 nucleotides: TGTGCCAGCACCTCGACAGGCTACGAGCAGTACTTC.

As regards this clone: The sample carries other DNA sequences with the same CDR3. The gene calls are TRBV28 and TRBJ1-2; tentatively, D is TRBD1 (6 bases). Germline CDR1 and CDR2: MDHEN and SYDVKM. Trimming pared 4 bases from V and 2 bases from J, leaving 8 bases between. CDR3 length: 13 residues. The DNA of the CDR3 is TGTGCCAGCAGTTCACAGGGAAACTATGGCTACACCTTC. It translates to CASSSQGNYGYTF.

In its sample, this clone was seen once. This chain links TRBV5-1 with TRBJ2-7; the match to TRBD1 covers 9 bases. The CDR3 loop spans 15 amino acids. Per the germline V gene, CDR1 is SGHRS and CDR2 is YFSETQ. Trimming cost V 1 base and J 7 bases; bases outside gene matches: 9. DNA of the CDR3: TGCGCCAGCAGCTTGTCGGGACAGGGCGTGTGGGAGCAGTACTTC. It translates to CASSLSGQGVWEQYF.

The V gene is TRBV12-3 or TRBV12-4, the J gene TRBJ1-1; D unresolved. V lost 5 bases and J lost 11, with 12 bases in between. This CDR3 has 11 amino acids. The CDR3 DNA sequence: TGTGCCAGCAGTGCGAGGAGCGGGGCTTTCTTT. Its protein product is CASSARSGAFF.